The sample holds one count of the clone carrying this TCR beta chain. Patients included in sequencing had previously demonstrated CD8+CD57+ cell expansion by flow cytometry. Trimming pared 11 bases from V and 8 bases from J, leaving 18 bases between. CDR1 is ENHRY and CDR2 is SYGVKD in the germline V gene. This CDR3 is 12 amino acids long. The data are from a study of CD8+CD57+ T cells in acquired aplastic anemia. Study-wide background: The DNA of sorted CD4+ and CD8+ cells averaged 3.2 ug.

Both TCR beta VDJ combination and CDR3 sequence profiling were carried out. Genomic DNA was the template for this profiling. TCRdb re-called the reads with MiXCR, one entry per CDR3 protein. The repertoire consists of 130,000 or so distinct CDR3 sequences, with over 30% occurring once and the leading ten covering over 2%. J is TRBJ1-2 and V is TRBV10-3; D is uncertain. Sequenced input: sorted CD4+, CD8+, or CD8+CD57+ T cells (not recorded which) from PBMCs. The receptor was isolated from a human donor with aplastic anemia. In DNA, the CDR3 is TGTGCCGTGCTGTCCCTCCTAGGGGGCTACACCTTC. Encoded protein: CAVLSLLGGYTF.